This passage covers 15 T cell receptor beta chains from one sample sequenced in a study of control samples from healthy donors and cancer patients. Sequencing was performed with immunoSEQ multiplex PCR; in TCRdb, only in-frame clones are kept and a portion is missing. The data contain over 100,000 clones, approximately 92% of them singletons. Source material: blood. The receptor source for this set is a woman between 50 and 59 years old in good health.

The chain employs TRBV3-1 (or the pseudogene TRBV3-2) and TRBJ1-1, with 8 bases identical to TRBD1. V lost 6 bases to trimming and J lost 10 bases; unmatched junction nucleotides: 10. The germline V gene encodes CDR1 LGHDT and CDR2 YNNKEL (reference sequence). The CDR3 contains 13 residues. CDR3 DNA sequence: TGTGCCAGCAGACCGGGACAGGCGTTTTCAGCTTTCTTT. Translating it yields CASRPGQAFSAFF.

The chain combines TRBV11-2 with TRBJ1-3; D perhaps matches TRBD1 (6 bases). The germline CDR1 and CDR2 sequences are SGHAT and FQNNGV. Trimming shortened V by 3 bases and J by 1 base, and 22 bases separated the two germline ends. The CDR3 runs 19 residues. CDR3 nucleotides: TGTGCCAGCAGCTTTTCAGACGGGGGGCGGTGGAGGTCTGGAAACACCATATATTTT. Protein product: CASSFSDGGRWRSGNTIYF.

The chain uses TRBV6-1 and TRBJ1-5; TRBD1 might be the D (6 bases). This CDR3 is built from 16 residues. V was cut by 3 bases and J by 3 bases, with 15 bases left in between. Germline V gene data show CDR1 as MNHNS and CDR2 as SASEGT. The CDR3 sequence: CASSEWLNRDNQPQHF. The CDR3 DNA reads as TGTGCCAGCAGTGAGTGGTTGAACAGGGACAATCAGCCCCAGCATTTT.

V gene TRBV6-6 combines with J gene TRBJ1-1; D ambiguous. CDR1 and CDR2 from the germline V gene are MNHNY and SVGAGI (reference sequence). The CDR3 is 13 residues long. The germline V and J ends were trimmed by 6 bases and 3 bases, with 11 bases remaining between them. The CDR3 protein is CASSPLGYTEAFF. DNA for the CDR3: TGTGCCAGCAGCCCCCTAGGTTACACTGAAGCTTTCTTT.

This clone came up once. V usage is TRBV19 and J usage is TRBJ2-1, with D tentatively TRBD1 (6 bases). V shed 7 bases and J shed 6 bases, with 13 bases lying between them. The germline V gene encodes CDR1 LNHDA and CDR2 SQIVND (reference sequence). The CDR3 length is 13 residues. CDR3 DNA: TGTGCCAGTAAAACCCAAGGGGGCAATGAGCAGTTCTTC. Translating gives CASKTQGGNEQFF.

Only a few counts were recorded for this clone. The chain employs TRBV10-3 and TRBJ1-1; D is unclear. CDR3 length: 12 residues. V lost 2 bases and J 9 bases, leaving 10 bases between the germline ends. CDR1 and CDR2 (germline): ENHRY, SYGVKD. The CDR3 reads CAISEPVGQAFF. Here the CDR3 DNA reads TGTGCCATCAGTGAGCCCGTAGGGCAAGCTTTCTTT.

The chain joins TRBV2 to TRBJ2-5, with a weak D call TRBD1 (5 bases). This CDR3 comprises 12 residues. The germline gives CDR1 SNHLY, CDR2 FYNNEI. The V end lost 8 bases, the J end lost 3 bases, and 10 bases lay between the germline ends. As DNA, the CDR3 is TGTGCCAGCCAGGGCCCTGAAGAGACCCAGTACTTC. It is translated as CASQGPEETQYF.

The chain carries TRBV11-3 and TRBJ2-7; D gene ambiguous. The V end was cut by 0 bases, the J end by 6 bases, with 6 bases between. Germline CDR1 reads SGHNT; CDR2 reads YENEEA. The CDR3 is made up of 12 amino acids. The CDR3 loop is CASSLDSGEQYF. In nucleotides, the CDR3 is TGTGCCAGCAGCTTAGATTCGGGCGAGCAGTACTTC. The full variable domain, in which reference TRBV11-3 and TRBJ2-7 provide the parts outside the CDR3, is EAGVVQSPRYKIIEKKQPVAFWCNPISGHNTLYWYLQNLGQGPELLIRYENEEAVDDSQLPKDRFSAERLKGVDSTLKIQPAELGDSAVYLCASSLDSGEQYFGPGTRLTVT.

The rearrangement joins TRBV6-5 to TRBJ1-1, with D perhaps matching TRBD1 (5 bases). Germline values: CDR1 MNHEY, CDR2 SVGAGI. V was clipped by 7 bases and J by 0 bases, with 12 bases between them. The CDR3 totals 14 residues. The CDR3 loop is CASKEGVMNTEAFF. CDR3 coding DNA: TGTGCCAGCAAAGAAGGGGTCATGAACACTGAAGCTTTCTTT.

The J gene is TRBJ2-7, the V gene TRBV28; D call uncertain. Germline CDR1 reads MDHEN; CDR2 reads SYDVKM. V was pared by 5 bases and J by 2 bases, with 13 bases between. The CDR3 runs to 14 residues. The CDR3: CASSPYTVPYEQYF. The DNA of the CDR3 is TGTGCCAGCAGTCCTTACACCGTACCCTACGAGCAGTACTTC.

DNA of the CDR3: TGTGCCAGCAGTGAACAACAGGGGATCTATGGCTACACCTTC. Its translation is CASSEQQGIYGYTF. V usage is TRBV2 and J usage is TRBJ1-2, with 7 nucleotides matching TRBD1. Germline lookup yields CDR1 SNHLY and CDR2 FYNNEI. V was pared by 2 bases and J by 4 bases, with 4 bases of the junction left unmatched. There are 14 residues in the CDR3.

The DNA for the CDR3 is TGTGCCAGCTCATCATTTATTGGCGAGCAGTACTTC. This translates into CASSSFIGEQYF. The gene calls are TRBV28 and TRBJ2-7; no definite D call. CDR1 is MDHEN, CDR2 SYDVKM, per germline. The CDR3 extends over 12 amino acids. V lost 8 bases, J lost 6 bases, and 14 bases lay in between.

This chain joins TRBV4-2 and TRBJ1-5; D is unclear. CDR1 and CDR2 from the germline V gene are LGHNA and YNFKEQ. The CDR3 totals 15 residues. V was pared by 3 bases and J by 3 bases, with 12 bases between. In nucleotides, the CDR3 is TGTGCCAGCAGCCAGGCAACGGGATTCAATCAGCCCCAGCATTTT. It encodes CASSQATGFNQPQHF.

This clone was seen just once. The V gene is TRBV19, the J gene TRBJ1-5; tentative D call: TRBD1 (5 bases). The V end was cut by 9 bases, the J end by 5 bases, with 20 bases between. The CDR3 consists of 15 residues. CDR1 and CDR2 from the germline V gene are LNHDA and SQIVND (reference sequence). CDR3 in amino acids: CASTSVSRVDQPQHF. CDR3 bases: TGTGCCAGCACGAGCGTTAGCAGGGTTGATCAGCCCCAGCATTTT.

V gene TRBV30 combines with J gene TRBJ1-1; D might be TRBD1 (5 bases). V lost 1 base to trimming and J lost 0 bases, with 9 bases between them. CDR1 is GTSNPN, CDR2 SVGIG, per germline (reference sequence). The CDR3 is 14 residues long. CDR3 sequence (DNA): TGTGCCTGGAGTGAGGGGCACCTGAACACTGAAGCTTTCTTT. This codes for CAWSEGHLNTEAFF.